The 8 T cell receptor beta chains below were found in one sample sequenced in a study of cytomegalovirus exposure and HLA in healthy donors. The study ran its PCR with 60 Vbeta and 13 Jbeta primers. The table came from immunoSEQ multiplex PCR; TCRdb's copy has only in-frame clones and leaves some out. The sample records 150,000 to 200,000 clones, roughly 73% being singletons. Sequencing input: PBMCs. All receptors derive from a woman in her 30s in good health and CMV-seronegative.

This clone was found once. The chain employs TRBV6-5 and TRBJ2-7; 11 bases are shared with TRBD1. Germline CDR1 MNHEY, CDR2 SVGAGI. The CDR3 sequence is 15 residues long. J was trimmed by 7 bases and V by 6 bases; bases with no gene match: 11. The DNA of the CDR3 is TGTGCCAGCAGGGACAGGACAGGGGGCCGGGAGGAGCAGTACTTC. Amino acid sequence: CASRDRTGGREEQYF.

The rearrangement links TRBV15 to TRBJ2-1; D remains ambiguous. The CDR3 spans 14 residues. The V end lost 8 bases, the J end lost 5 bases, and 16 bases lay between the germline ends. The V gene's germline CDR1 is LNHNV and CDR2 YYDKDF (reference sequence). The DNA for the CDR3 is TGTGCCACCCGGAGCCGAGGAACCCACAATGAGCAGTTCTTC. Translated: CATRSRGTHNEQFF.

V usage is TRBV18 and J usage is TRBJ2-1, with 8 bases fitting TRBD2. The ends lost 6 bases at V and 6 bases at J; junction bases unmatched: 13. The germline V gene has CDR1 KGHSH and CDR2 LQKENI. This CDR3 contains 16 residues. CDR3 residues: CASSPRVGGAGNEQFF. The CDR3 DNA follows: TGTGCCAGCTCCCCCAGGGTCGGGGGGGCAGGCAATGAGCAGTTCTTC. Complete variable domain (other parts from reference TRBV18 and TRBJ2-1): NAGVMQNPRHLVRRRGQEARLRCSPMKGHSHVYWYRQLPEEGLKFMVYLQKENIIDESGMPKERFSAEFPKEGPSILRIQQVVRGDSAAYFCASSPRVGGAGNEQFFGPGTRLTVL.

This chain uses TRBV6-5 with TRBJ2-3, with unresolved D. V was trimmed by 7 bases and J by 3 bases, leaving 8 bases between them. Germline CDR1 and CDR2: MNHEY and SVGAGI. The CDR3 consists of 12 residues. CDR3 sequence: CASTGLTDTQYF. CDR3 nucleotide sequence: TGTGCCAGCACAGGCCTGACAGATACGCAGTATTTT.

The chain has TRBV5-4 and TRBJ1-1, with D tentatively TRBD1 (6 bases). V was pared by 2 bases and J by 6 bases, with 14 bases between. The CDR3 is made up of 14 amino acids. The germline CDR1 and CDR2 sequences are SGHNT and YYREEE (reference sequence). Written as DNA, the CDR3 is TGTGCCAGCAGCTTACAGGGTAAAGGCGCTGAAGCTTTCTTT. Protein sequence: CASSLQGKGAEAFF.

This clone was counted a few times. The chain employs TRBV5-1 and TRBJ2-7; TRBD1 matches at 10 bases. V gave up 4 bases and J gave up 7 bases; unmatched junction bases: 11. The CDR3 consists of 15 residues. Per germline, CDR1 SGHRS and CDR2 YFSETQ. The CDR3 DNA reads TGCGCCAGCAGCATCCAGACAGGGGGCATGGGAGAGCAGTACTTC. Amino acid sequence: CASSIQTGGMGEQYF.

The rearrangement uses TRBV18 and TRBJ1-2; possible D gene TRBD1, 5 bases. The CDR3 has 15 amino acids. Trimming pared 3 bases from V and 5 bases from J, leaving 16 bases between. Germline CDR1 and CDR2: KGHSH and LQKENI. The CDR3 region is CASSPPGLPQYGYTF. The DNA for the CDR3 is TGTGCCAGCTCACCTCCGGGACTTCCGCAGTATGGCTACACCTTC.

This chain joins TRBV21-1 and TRBJ2-5; the table names TRBD2, a call not compared with the DNA. TRBV21-1 is reported as a pseudogene. The CDR3 extends over 14 amino acids. CDR3 in amino acids: CASPSSPSPETQYF. CDR3 sequence (DNA): TGTGCCAGTCCTTCGTCACCGAGCCCAGAGACCCAGTACTTC.